This T cell receptor (beta chain) was identified during a study of T cell repertoires in cytomegalovirus infection. In the study overall: Public TCR beta signature analysis indicated the presence of both CMV infection and matching HLA type. Study results and caveats: Of the TCR beta families, the public ones yielded a cumulative frequency that identified carriers of CMV plus the relevant HLA. The ex vivo response was dominated by HLA-C-restricted CMV-specific TCR beta clonotypes.

For this clonotype: The antigen remains undetermined.

TCRdb recomputed calls from the reads with MiXCR, one row per CDR3 protein. The sample lists 200,000 to 300,000 distinct CDR3 sequences, approximately 14% occurring once. V lost 7 bases, J lost 1 base, and 17 bases lay in between. CDR3 length: 16 residues. The germline V gene encodes CDR1 SGHVS and CDR2 FQNEAQ. Material: PBMCs. V usage is TRBV7-8 and J usage is TRBJ2-4; TRBD1 might be the D (5 bases). The sequence was collected from a human donor in good health (CMV status not recorded). Some clones in this sample may be carry-over from other donors' samples. The CDR3 is CASTTSGKGAKNIQYF. The CDR3 nucleotides read TGTGCCAGCACTACCTCAGGGAAGGGGGCCAAAAACATTCAGTACTTC.